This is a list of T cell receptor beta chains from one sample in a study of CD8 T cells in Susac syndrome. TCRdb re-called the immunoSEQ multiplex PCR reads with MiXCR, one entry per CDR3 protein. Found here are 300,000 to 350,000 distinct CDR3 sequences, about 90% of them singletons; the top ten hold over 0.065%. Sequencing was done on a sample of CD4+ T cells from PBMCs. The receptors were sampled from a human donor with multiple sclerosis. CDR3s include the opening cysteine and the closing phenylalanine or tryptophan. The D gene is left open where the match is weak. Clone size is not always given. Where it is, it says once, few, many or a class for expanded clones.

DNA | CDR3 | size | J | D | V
TGTGCCAGTAGTGCACAGGGCGGTGGCTACGAGCAGTACTTC | CASSAQGGGYEQYF | - | TRBJ2-7 | - | TRBV19
TGTGCCAGCAGCTCGCTTAGGGGGATGGTTTCGGGTGAGCAGTTCTTC | CASSSLRGMVSGEQFF | - | TRBJ2-1 | - | TRBV5-4
TGTGCCAGTAGTAAGAGCGGAGCGAACACCGGGGAGCTGTTTTTT | CASSKSGANTGELFF | - | TRBJ2-2 | - | TRBV19
TGTGCCTGGAGTGTAGGGCTGAGCGGGAGGGCCTACAATGAGCAGTTCTTC | CAWSVGLSGRAYNEQFF | - | TRBJ2-1 | TRBD2 | TRBV30
TGTGCCAGCACCCTGGGGGGTAGCGGGAGTAATGAGCAGTTCTTC | CASTLGGSGSNEQFF | - | TRBJ2-1 | TRBD2 | TRBV12-3/TRBV12-4
TGCAGTGCTAGAGACGGGGGCTTGAACACTGGAGCTTTCTTT | CSARDGGLNTGAFF | - | TRBJ1-1 | - | TRBV20-1
TGCGCCAGCAGCCCCTCCGCCGGATCTAGCACAGATACGCAGTATTTT | CASSPSAGSSTDTQYF | - | TRBJ2-3 | - | TRBV4-1
TGTGCCACCAGCGCCAGAACCGTGACGGGGGCGACTGGAAACACCATATATTTT | CATSARTVTGATGNTIYF | - | TRBJ1-3 | - | TRBV15
TGTGCCAGCAGCCAAGCTCCTTTACAAGAGACCCAGTACTTC | CASSQAPLQETQYF | - | TRBJ2-5 | - | TRBV4-2
TGTGCCAGCAGCCTCGAAAGACTATTGGAGACCCAGTACTTC | CASSLERLLETQYF | - | TRBJ2-5 | - | TRBV7-2
TGTGCCAGCAGCCCTCCCGGACTAGCGGGTGGCCTAAACATTCAGTACTTC | CASSPPGLAGGLNIQYF | - | TRBJ2-4 | TRBD2 | TRBV7-2
TGTGCCAGCAAAGCCCGTGATTCGTTCCTGGAGCCTGTAGGAGATACGCAGTATTTT | CASKARDSFLEPVGDTQYF | - | TRBJ2-3 | - | TRBV6-1
TGTGCCGACGACATTACCGGGGAGCTGTTTTTT | CADDITGELFF | - | TRBJ2-2 | - | TRBV7-9
TGTGCCAGCAGCGGCCAGGGGAGAAGTAGGAATCAGCCCCAGCATTTT | CASSGQGRSRNQPQHF | - | TRBJ1-5 | - | TRBV4-2
TGTGCCAGCAGCCAAGTGCAAGGTCCTTATGGCTACACCTTC | CASSQVQGPYGYTF | - | TRBJ1-2 | - | TRBV3-1
TGTGCCACCAGTGAGGGGGGAACAGGCAAGACCCAGTACTTC | CATSEGGTGKTQYF | - | TRBJ2-5 | - | TRBV24-1
TGTGCCAGCAGCGTAGGACCCAGCTCCTACAATGAGCAGTTCTTC | CASSVGPSSYNEQFF | - | TRBJ2-1 | - | TRBV9
TGTGCCAGCAGCCAAGTCGGACAGGGGGATGGCTACACCTTC | CASSQVGQGDGYTF | - | TRBJ1-2 | TRBD1 | TRBV3-1
TGTGCCAGCAGCAAAGTAGAGGGAGAGACCCAGTACTTC | CASSKVEGETQYF | - | TRBJ2-5 | - | TRBV21-1
TGTGCCAGCAGCTTAGACGAGCCAGACTATGGCTACACCTTC | CASSLDEPDYGYTF | - | TRBJ1-2 | - | TRBV7-2
TGTGCCAGCAGGAATACAGATACGCAGTATTTT | CASRNTDTQYF | few | TRBJ2-3 | - | TRBV7-9
TGTGCCAGCAGCTTAGCCTTTAGGGGGAACACTGAAGCTTTCTTT | CASSLAFRGNTEAFF | - | TRBJ1-1 | - | TRBV7-2
TGTGCCAGCAAGCAGAGCTCTGGGGCCAACGTCCTGACTTTC | CASKQSSGANVLTF | once | TRBJ2-6 | - | TRBV7-3
TGCGCCAGCAGCTTTAGGTCTCAGAGGGGCCTTAACACTGAAGCTTTCTTT | CASSFRSQRGLNTEAFF | - | TRBJ1-1 | - | TRBV5-1
TGTGCCAGCAGCTTGCAGGGGGTTAATCAGCCCCAGCATTTT | CASSLQGVNQPQHF | - | TRBJ1-5 | TRBD1 | TRBV7-9
TGTGCCAGCAGTTCGACGGAAGGGGGCGGCAGGACTGAAGCTTTCTTT | CASSSTEGGGRTEAFF | - | TRBJ1-1 | TRBD1 | TRBV7-9
TGTGCCAGCAGCTTAGCGCGCGGGATCGGTGAAAAACTGTTTTTT | CASSLARGIGEKLFF | once | TRBJ1-4 | - | TRBV7-9
TGTGCCACCAGCAGAGATCCTGTCATCGATGAGCAGTTCTTC | CATSRDPVIDEQFF | - | TRBJ2-1 | - | TRBV15